A selection of T cell receptor beta chains follows, all from one sample in a study of cytomegalovirus exposure and HLA in healthy donors. Measured with immunoSEQ multiplex PCR; TCRdb has only the in-frame clones, and not every one. The sample holds about 110,000 clones, about 68% seen once. Sample: PBMCs. All receptors derive from a man aged 25-45 years in good health and CMV-seropositive. Both conserved end residues are part of each CDR3. The order of the fields is clone size, V gene, CDR3 length, J gene, D gene, CDR3 protein, CDR3 DNA. A D gene is named only where the DNA matches it firmly. Size tells how often a clone was seen (once, few, many) or the class of an expanded clone, and some rows leave it out.

>-|TRBV29-1|12|TRBJ1-1|TRBD1
CSVESGGTEAFF
TGCAGCGTTGAGTCAGGGGGCACTGAAGCTTTCTTT
>-|TRBV29-1|16|TRBJ1-4|TRBD1
CSVEDDAADRGEKLFF
TGCAGCGTTGAAGATGATGCTGCGGACAGGGGCGAAAAACTGTTTTTT
>once|TRBV5-1|16|TRBJ1-5|-
CASSSGLGNSNQPQHF
TGCGCCAGCAGCTCAGGGCTAGGGAATAGCAATCAGCCCCAGCATTTT
>-|TRBV5-1|15|TRBJ1-6|-
CASSLVEGGGSPLHF
TGCGCCAGCAGCTTGGTGGAGGGTGGGGGTTCACCCCTCCACTTT
>-|TRBV6-5|13|TRBJ1-1|-
CASATPPNTEAFF
TGTGCCAGCGCCACACCTCCGAACACTGAAGCTTTCTTT
>-|TRBV19|15|TRBJ2-3|-
CASSPTGNIADTQYF
TGTGCCAGCTCCCCAACAGGGAACATCGCAGATACGCAGTATTTT
>-|TRBV7-2|15|TRBJ2-7|TRBD1
CASSFRTGGGYEQYF
TGTGCCAGCAGCTTTCGGACAGGGGGCGGCTACGAGCAGTACTTC
>-|TRBV7-8|15|TRBJ2-7|-
CASSPREGQGVVQYF
TGTGCCAGCAGCCCCCGGGAGGGACAGGGTGTTGTGCAGTACTTC
>-|TRBV19|15|TRBJ2-5|-
CASSMSDMYQETQYF
TGTGCCAGTAGTATGAGCGATATGTACCAAGAGACCCAGTACTTC
>-|TRBV2|13|TRBJ2-3|-
CASSIIPGDTQYF
TGTGCCAGCAGTATTATACCGGGGGATACGCAGTATTTT
>-|TRBV6-1|15|TRBJ2-3|TRBD2
CASGLAGGTTDTQYF
TGTGCCAGCGGATTAGCGGGGGGGACCACAGATACGCAGTATTTT
>few|TRBV2|17|TRBJ2-1|TRBD2
CASSVTSGGFSYNEQFF
TGTGCCAGCAGTGTGACTAGCGGGGGGTTCTCCTACAATGAGCAGTTCTTC
>-|TRBV7-9|16|TRBJ1-6|-
CASSRSGVAYNSPLHF
TGTGCCAGCAGCCGCTCAGGGGTTGCCTATAATTCACCCCTCCACTTT
>-|TRBV7-9|14|TRBJ2-1|TRBD1
CASSSTGSYNEQFF
TGTGCCAGCAGCTCGACAGGGTCCTACAATGAGCAGTTCTTC
>-|TRBV30|13|TRBJ1-5|-
CAWSGLFDQPQHF
TGTGCCTGGAGCGGACTATTCGATCAGCCCCAGCATTTT
>-|TRBV7-2|16|TRBJ2-7|-
CASSFVGQSPPHEQYF
TGTGCCAGCAGCTTCGTAGGACAGTCTCCTCCGCACGAGCAGTACTTC
>few|TRBV15|13|TRBJ2-1|-
CATSGDSGNEQFF
TGTGCCACCAGCGGAGACAGTGGCAATGAGCAGTTCTTC
>-|TRBV27|16|TRBJ1-2|TRBD1
CASSLSGTGVYYGYTF
TGTGCCAGCAGTTTATCTGGGACAGGAGTATACTATGGCTACACCTTC
>-|TRBV6-5|14|TRBJ1-2|-
CASSYSGGARGYTF
TGTGCCAGCAGTTACTCGGGGGGGGCGCGTGGCTACACCTTC
>-|TRBV10-2|17|TRBJ1-1|TRBD1
CASREGPGGLFNTEAFF
TGCGCCAGCAGAGAGGGGCCAGGGGGCTTGTTCAACACTGAAGCTTTCTTT
>few|TRBV27|14|TRBJ2-7|-
CASSLHREGYEQYF
TGTGCCAGCAGTTTACACAGGGAGGGGTACGAGCAGTACTTC
>-|TRBV7-9|16|TRBJ1-4|TRBD1
CASSPRGDRGPEKLFF
TGTGCCAGCAGCCCCAGAGGGGACAGGGGGCCAGAAAAACTGTTTTTT
>few|TRBV15|14|TRBJ2-7|-
CATSRALLSYEQYF
TGTGCCACCAGCAGAGCCCTTCTCTCTTACGAGCAGTACTTC
>-|TRBV7-9|13|TRBJ1-1|-
CASSLWRDTEAFF
TGTGCCAGCAGCTTATGGAGGGACACTGAAGCTTTCTTT
>-|TRBV30|16|TRBJ1-3|-
CAWRTRLGAYGNTIYF
TGTGCCTGGAGGACTAGGCTCGGGGCATATGGAAACACCATATATTTT
>-|TRBV5-1|14|TRBJ2-7|TRBD1
CASSQGQGSYEQYF
TGCGCCAGCAGCCAGGGACAGGGTTCGTACGAGCAGTACTTC
>-|TRBV11-3|13|TRBJ2-7|TRBD1
CASSPGQGYEQYF
TGTGCCAGCAGCCCCGGACAGGGGTACGAGCAGTACTTC
>-|TRBV5-6|15|TRBJ1-5|-
CASSLGHSSNQPQHF
TGTGCCAGCAGCTTAGGCCACAGTAGCAATCAGCCCCAGCATTTT
>-|TRBV5-4|15|TRBJ2-1|TRBD2
CASSGTSGSYNEQFF
TGTGCCAGCAGCGGGACTAGCGGCTCCTACAATGAGCAGTTCTTC
>-|TRBV19|14|TRBJ1-1|-
CATRPTQSGTEAFF
TGTGCCACCAGACCCACACAAAGCGGGACTGAAGCTTTCTTT
>-|TRBV7-9|13|TRBJ1-5|-
CASSRDSNQPQHF
TGTGCCAGCAGCCGCGATTCCAATCAGCCCCAGCATTTT
>few|TRBV28|14|TRBJ2-1|TRBD1
CASSFLGQDNEQFF
TGTGCCAGCAGTTTCCTCGGACAGGACAATGAGCAGTTCTTC
>-|TRBV10-3|14|TRBJ1-2|-
CASTTAGTVYGYTF
TGTGCCTCAACGACAGCAGGGACTGTTTATGGCTACACCTTC
>once|TRBV5-8|14|TRBJ2-5|-
CVSRLPGGRETQYF
TGTGTCAGCAGACTGCCCGGTGGCAGGGAGACCCAGTACTTC
>-|TRBV27|12|TRBJ2-7|TRBD1
CASSLQGQAQYF
TGTGCCAGCAGTCTCCAGGGACAGGCGCAGTACTTC
>-|TRBV6-6|15|TRBJ1-4|-
CASSYAGATNEKLFF
TGTGCCAGCAGTTACGCAGGGGCAACTAATGAAAAACTGTTTTTT
>-|TRBV5-1|15|TRBJ2-2|TRBD1
CASSLTPGGPGELFF
TGCGCCAGCAGCTTGACACCAGGGGGCCCCGGGGAGCTGTTTTTT
>-|TRBV6-1|15|TRBJ2-1|-
CASAGSDGVEGEQFF
TGTGCCAGTGCAGGGTCCGATGGGGTGGAGGGTGAGCAGTTCTTC
>-|TRBV6-5|12|TRBJ2-7|-
CASRPHPYEQYF
TGTGCCAGCAGACCACACCCGTACGAGCAGTACTTC
>-|TRBV6-5|14|TRBJ1-5|-
CASLAQAANQPQHF
TGTGCCAGCCTGGCTCAGGCAGCCAATCAGCCCCAGCATTTT
>-|TRBV11-3|13|TRBJ2-4|TRBD1
CASSTRQGLIQYF
TGTGCCAGCAGCACCCGACAGGGCCTCATTCAGTACTTC
>-|TRBV25-1|16|TRBJ2-5|-
CASSSTRGALGETRYF
TGTGCCAGCAGTAGCACTCGGGGGGCCCTAGGAGAGACCCGGTACTTC
>-|TRBV4-1|16|TRBJ2-7|-
CASSQDFGGANYEQYF
TGCGCCAGCAGCCAAGATTTCGGGGGAGCCAACTACGAGCAGTACTTC
>-|TRBV5-1|15|TRBJ2-5|TRBD2
CASSPNWGGQETQYF
TGCGCCAGCAGCCCGAATTGGGGGGGCCAAGAGACCCAGTACTTC
>-|TRBV19|14|TRBJ1-5|-
CASSPLQGTQPQHF
TGTGCCAGTAGCCCACTCCAGGGTACTCAGCCCCAGCATTTT
>-|TRBV7-9|13|TRBJ1-2|TRBD1
CASSWGQGDGYTF
TGTGCCAGCAGCTGGGGACAGGGTGATGGCTACACCTTC
>-|TRBV6-5|13|TRBJ2-3|TRBD2
CASRAGGGNTQYF
TGTGCCAGCAGGGCGGGGGGGGGAAATACGCAGTATTTT
>few|TRBV6-5|14|TRBJ1-6|-
CASSYSHRDSPLHF
TGTGCCAGCAGTTACTCTCACAGGGACTCACCCCTCCACTTT
>-|TRBV15|16|TRBJ2-1|-
CATSRLASGDYNEQFF
TGTGCCACCAGCAGACTAGCTTCGGGGGACTACAATGAGCAGTTCTTC